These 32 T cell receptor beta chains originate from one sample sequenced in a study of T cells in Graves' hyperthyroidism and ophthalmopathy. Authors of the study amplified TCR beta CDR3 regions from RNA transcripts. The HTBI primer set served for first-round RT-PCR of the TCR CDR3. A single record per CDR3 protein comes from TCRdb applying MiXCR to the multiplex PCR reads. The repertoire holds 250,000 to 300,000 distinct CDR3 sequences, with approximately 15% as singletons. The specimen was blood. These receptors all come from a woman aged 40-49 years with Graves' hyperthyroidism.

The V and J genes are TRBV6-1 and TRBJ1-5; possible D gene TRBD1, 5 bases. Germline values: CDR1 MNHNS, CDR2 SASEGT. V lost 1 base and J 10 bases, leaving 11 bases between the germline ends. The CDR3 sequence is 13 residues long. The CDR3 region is CASSEGSGAPQHF. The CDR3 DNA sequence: TGTGCCAGCAGTGAAGGGAGCGGGGCACCCCAGCATTTT.

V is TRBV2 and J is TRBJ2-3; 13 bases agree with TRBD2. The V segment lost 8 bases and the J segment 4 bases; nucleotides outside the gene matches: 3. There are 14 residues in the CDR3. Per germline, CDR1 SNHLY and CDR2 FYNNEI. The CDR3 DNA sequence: TGTGCCAGCGGACTAGCGGGAGTCGCAGATACGCAGTATTTT. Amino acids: CASGLAGVADTQYF.

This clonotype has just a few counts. The CDR3 region has the DNA TGTGCCACCAGCGACAGGGGAGCCTACAATGAGCAGTTCTTC. Translation: CATSDRGAYNEQFF. The chain joins TRBV24-1 to TRBJ2-1; 8 nucleotides match TRBD1. The CDR3 length is 14 residues. V gave up 7 bases and J gave up 2 bases; unmatched junction bases: 3. The germline V gene encodes CDR1 KGHDR and CDR2 SFDVKD.

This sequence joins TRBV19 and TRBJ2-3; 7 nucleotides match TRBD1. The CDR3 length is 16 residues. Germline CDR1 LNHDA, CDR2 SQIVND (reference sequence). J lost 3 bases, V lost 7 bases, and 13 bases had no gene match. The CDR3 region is CASKGGERGQTDTQYF. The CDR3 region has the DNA TGTGCCAGTAAAGGCGGAGAGAGGGGGCAGACAGATACGCAGTATTTT. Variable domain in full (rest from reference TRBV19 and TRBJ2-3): DGGITQSPKYLFRKEGQNVTLSCEQNLNHDAMYWYRQDPGQGLRLIYYSQIVNDFQKGDIAEGYSVSREKKESFPLTVTSAQKNPTAFYLCASKGGERGQTDTQYFGPGTRLTVL.

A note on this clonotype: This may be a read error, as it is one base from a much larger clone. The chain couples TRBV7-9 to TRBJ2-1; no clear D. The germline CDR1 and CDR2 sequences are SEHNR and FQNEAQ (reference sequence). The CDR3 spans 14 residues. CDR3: CAGSFVDSYNEQFF. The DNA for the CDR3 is TGTGCCGGCAGCTTCGTCGACTCCTACAATGAGCAGTTCTTC.

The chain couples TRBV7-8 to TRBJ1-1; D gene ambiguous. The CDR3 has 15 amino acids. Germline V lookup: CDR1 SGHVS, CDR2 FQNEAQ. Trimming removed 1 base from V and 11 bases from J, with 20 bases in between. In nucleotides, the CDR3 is TGTGCCAGCAGCTTAGACTATAGAGGACCCCCTGCTGCTTTCTTT. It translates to CASSLDYRGPPAAFF.

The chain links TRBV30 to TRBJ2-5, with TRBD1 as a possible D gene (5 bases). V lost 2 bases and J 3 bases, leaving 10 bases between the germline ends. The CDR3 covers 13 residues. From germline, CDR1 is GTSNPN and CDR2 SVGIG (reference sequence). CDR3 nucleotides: TGTGCCTGGAGTTTGCAGGGTAAAGAGACCCAGTACTTC. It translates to CAWSLQGKETQYF.

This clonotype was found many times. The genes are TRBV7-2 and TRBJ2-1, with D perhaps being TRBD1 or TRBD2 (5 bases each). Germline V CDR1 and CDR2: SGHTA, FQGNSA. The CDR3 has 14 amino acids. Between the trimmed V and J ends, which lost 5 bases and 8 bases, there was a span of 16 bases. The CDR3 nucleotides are TGTGCCAGCAGCCAATTTCTACGGGGCGATGAGCAGTTCTTC. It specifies CASSQFLRGDEQFF.

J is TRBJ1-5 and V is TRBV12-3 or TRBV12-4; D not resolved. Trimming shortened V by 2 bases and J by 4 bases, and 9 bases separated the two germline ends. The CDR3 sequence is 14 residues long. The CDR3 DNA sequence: TGTGCCAGCAGTTTACCGGGCCCTAATCAGCCCCAGCATTTT. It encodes CASSLPGPNQPQHF.

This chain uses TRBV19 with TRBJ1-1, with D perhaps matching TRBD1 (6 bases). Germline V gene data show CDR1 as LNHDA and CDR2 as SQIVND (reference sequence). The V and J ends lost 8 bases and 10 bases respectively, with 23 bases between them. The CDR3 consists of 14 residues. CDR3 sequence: CASGHKRDTPIAFF. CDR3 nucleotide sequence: TGTGCCAGTGGGCACAAAAGGGACACCCCGATAGCTTTCTTT.

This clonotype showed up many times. CDR3 coding DNA: TGTGCCAGCAGCTGGCTGGGAGCGGGATTCCAAGAGACCCAGTACTTC. It is translated as CASSWLGAGFQETQYF. The chain uses TRBV7-2 and TRBJ2-5; 7 bases match TRBD2. The CDR3 length is 16 residues. The V and J ends lost 4 bases and 1 base, in that order; junction bases with no gene match: 9. In germline, CDR1 is SGHTA, CDR2 FQGNSA. The variable domain in full, with the rest retrieved from reference TRBV7-2 and TRBJ2-5, is GAGVSQSPSNKVTEKGKDVELRCDPISGHTALYWYRQSLGQGLEFLIYFQGNSAPDKSGLPSDRFSAERTGGSVSTLTIQRTQQEDSAVYLCASSWLGAGFQETQYFGPGTRLLVL.

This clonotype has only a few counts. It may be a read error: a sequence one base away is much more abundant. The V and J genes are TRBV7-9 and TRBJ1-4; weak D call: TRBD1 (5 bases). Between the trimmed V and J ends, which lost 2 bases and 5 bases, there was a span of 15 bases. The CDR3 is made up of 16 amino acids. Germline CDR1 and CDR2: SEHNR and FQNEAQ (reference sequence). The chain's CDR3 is CASSLRPGPANEKLFF. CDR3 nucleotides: TGTGCCAGCAGCTTACGCCCGGGACCGGCCAATGAAAAACTGTTTTTT.

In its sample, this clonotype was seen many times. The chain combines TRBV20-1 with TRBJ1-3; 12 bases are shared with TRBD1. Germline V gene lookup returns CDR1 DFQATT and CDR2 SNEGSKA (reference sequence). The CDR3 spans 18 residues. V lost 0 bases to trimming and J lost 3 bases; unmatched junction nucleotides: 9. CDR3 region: CSARDLNGTGGFGNTIYF. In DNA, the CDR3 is TGCAGTGCTAGAGATCTTAACGGGACAGGGGGCTTTGGAAACACCATATATTTT.

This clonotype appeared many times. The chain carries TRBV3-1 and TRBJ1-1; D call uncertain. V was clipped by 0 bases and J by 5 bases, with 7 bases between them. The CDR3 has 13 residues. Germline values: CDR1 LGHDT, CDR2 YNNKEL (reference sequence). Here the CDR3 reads CASSQDHTTEAFF. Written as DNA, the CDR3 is TGTGCCAGCAGCCAAGATCATACGACTGAAGCTTTCTTT.

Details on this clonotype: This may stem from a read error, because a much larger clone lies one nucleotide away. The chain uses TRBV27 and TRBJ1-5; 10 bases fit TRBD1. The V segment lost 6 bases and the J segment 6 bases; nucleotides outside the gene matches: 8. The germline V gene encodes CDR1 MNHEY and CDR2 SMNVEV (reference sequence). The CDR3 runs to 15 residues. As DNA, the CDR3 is TGTGCCAGCAGGCCACCGACAGGGGGCGTTCAGCCCCAGCATTTT. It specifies CASRPPTGGVQPQHF.

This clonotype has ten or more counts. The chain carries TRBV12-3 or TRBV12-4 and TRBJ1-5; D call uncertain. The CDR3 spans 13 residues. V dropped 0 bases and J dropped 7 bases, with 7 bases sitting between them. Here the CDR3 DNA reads TGTGCCAGCAGTTTAGCGATACACCAGCCCCAGCATTTT. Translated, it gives CASSLAIHQPQHF.

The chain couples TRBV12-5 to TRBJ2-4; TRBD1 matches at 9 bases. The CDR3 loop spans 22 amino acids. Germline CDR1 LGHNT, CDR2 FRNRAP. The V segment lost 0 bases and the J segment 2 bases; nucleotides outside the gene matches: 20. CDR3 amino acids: CASGLVPYSGQGGAGTKNIQYF. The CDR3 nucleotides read TGTGCTAGTGGTTTGGTACCCTACTCGGGACAGGGTGGGGCCGGTACCAAAAACATTCAGTACTTC.

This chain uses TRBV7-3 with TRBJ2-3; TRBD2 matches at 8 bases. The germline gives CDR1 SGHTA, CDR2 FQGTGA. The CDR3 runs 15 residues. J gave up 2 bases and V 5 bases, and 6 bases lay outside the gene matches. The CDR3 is CASSRTSHYTDTQYF. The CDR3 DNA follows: TGTGCCAGCAGCAGGACTAGCCATTACACAGATACGCAGTATTTT. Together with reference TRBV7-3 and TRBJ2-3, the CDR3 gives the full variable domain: GAGVSQTPSNKVTEKGKYVELRCDPISGHTALYWYRQSLGQGPEFLIYFQGTGAADDSGLPNDRFFAVRPEGSVSTLKIQRTERGDSAVYLCASSRTSHYTDTQYFGPGTRLTVL.

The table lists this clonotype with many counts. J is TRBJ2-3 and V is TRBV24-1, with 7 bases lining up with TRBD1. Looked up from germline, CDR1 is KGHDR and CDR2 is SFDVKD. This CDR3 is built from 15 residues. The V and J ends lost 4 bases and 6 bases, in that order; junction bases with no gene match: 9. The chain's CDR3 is CATSDPRTGKDTQYF. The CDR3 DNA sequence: TGTGCCACCAGTGACCCTCGGACAGGAAAGGATACGCAGTATTTT.

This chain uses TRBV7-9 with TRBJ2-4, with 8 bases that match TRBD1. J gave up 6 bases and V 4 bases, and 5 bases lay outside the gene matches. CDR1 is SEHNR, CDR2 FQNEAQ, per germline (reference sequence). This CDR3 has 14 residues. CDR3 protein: CASSSDRAANIQYF. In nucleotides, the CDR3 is TGTGCCAGCAGCTCGGACAGGGCGGCAAACATTCAGTACTTC.

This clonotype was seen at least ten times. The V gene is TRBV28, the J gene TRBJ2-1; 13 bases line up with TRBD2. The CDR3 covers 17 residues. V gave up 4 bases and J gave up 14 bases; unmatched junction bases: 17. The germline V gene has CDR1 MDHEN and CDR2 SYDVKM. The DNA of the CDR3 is TGTGCCAGCAGTTCCCCGACGGCGGGACTAGCGGGGCCCCGGGAGTTCTTC. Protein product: CASSSPTAGLAGPREFF.

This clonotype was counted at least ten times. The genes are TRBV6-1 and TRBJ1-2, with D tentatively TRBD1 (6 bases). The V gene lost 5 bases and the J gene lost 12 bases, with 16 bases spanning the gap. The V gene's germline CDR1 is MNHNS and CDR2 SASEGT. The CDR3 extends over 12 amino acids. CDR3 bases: TGTGCCAGCAGTCCCAGGGACACCGCAAACACCTTC. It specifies CASSPRDTANTF.

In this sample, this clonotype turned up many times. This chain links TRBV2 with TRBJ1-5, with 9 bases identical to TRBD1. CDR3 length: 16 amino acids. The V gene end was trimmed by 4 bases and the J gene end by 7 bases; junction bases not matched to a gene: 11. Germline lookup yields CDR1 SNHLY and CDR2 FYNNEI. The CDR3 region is CASSAGQGGLKQPQHF. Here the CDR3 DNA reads TGTGCCAGCAGTGCGGGACAGGGAGGGCTTAAGCAGCCCCAGCATTTT.

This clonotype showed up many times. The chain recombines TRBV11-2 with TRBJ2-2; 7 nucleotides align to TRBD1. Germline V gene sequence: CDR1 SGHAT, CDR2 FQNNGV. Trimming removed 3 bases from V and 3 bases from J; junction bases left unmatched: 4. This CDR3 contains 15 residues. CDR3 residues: CASSLGQLDTGELFF. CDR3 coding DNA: TGTGCCAGCAGCTTGGGACAGTTAGACACCGGGGAGCTGTTTTTT. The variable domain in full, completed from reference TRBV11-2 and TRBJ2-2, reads EAGVAQSPRYKIIEKRQSVAFWCNPISGHATLYWYQQILGQGPKLLIQFQNNGVVDDSQLPKDRFSAERLKGVDSTLKIQPAKLEDSAVYLCASSLGQLDTGELFFGEGSRLTVL.

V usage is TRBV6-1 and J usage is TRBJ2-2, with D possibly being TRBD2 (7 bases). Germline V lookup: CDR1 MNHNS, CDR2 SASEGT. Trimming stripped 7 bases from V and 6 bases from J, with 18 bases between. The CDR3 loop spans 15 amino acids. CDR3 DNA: TGTGCCAGCACTCCGAGGGGGGAGGGCTCCGGGGAGCTGTTTTTT. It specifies CASTPRGEGSGELFF.

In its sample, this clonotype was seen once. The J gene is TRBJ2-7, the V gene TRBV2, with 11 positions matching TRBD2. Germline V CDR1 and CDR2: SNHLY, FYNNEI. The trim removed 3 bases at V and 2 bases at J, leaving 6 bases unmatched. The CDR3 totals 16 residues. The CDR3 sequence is CASSDPRLAGTYEQYF. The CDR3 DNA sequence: TGTGCCAGCAGTGATCCCAGACTAGCGGGGACCTACGAGCAGTACTTC.

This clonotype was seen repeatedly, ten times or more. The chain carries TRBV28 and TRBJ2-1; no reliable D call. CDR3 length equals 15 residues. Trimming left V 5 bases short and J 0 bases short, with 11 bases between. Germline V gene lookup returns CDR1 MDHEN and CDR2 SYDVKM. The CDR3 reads CASSTVPSSYNEQFF. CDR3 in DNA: TGTGCCAGCAGTACGGTCCCAAGCTCCTACAATGAGCAGTTCTTC.

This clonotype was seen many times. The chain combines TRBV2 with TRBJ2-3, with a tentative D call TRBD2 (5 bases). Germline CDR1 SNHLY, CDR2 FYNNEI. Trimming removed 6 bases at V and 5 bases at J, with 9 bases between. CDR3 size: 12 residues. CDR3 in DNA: TGTGCCAGCAGGAGGGATGAAGATACGCAGTATTTT. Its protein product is CASRRDEDTQYF.

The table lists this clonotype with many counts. CDR3 nucleotide sequence: TGCAGCGTTGGCGGGAGGAGCTCCTACGAGCAGTACTTC. This gives the protein CSVGGRSSYEQYF. The rearrangement links TRBV29-1 to TRBJ2-7, with TRBD2 matching 8 bases. CDR1 and CDR2 (germline): SQVTM, ANQGSEA. V was pared by 4 bases and J by 0 bases, with 2 bases of the junction left unmatched. The CDR3 is made up of 13 amino acids.

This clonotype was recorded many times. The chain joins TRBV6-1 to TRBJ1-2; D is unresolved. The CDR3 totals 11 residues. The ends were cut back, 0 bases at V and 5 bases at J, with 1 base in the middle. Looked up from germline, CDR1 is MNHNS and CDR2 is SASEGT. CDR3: CASSEAYGYTF. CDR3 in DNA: TGTGCCAGCAGTGAAGCATATGGCTACACCTTC.

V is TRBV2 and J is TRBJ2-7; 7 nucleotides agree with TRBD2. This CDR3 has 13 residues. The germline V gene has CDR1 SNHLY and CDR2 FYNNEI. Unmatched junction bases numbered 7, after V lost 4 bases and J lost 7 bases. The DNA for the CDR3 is TGTGCCAGCAGTGGGCGGGAGTCGGATGAGCAGTACTTC. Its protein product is CASSGRESDEQYF.

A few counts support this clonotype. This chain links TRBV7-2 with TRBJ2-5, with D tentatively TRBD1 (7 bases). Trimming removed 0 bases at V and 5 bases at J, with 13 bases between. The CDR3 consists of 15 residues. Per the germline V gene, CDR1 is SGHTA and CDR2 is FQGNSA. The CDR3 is CASSLAAQGGETQYF. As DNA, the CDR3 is TGTGCCAGCAGCTTAGCGGCTCAGGGGGGCGAGACCCAGTACTTC.